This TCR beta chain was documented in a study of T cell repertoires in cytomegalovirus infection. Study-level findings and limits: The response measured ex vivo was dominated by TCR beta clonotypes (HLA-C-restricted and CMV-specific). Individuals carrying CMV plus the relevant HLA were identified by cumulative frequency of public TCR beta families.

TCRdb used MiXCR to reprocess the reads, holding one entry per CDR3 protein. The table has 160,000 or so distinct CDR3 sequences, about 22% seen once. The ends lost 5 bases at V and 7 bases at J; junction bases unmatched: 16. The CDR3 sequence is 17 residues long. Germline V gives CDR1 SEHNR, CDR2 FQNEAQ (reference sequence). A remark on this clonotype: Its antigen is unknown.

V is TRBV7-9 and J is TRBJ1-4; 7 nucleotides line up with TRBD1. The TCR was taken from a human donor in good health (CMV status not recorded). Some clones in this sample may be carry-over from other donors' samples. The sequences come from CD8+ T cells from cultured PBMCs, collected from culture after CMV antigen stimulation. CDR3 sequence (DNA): TGTGCCAGCAGCCCGTACCCGGGACAGCCACGGGCTGAAAAACTGTTTTTT. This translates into CASSPYPGQPRAEKLFF. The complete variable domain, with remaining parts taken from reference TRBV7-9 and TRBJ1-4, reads DTGVSQNPRHKITKRGQNVTFRCDPISEHNRLYWYRQTLGQGPEFLTYFQNEAQLEKSRLLSDRFSAERPKGSFSTLEIQRTEQGDSAMYLCASSPYPGQPRAEKLFFGSGTQLSVL.